This is a list of T cell receptor beta chains from one sample in a study of blood T cell repertoires in COVID-19. Measured with immunoSEQ multiplex PCR; TCRdb has only the in-frame clones, and not every one. The data contain around 100,000 clones, about 88% of them singletons. Sequencing input: peripheral blood. The receptors come from a young man in a cohort sampled during active COVID-19. Each CDR3 is given with its conserved first and last residue. The D gene is left open where the match is weak. For some rows the clone size is stated as once, few or many, or as a class when expanded; others skip it.

d_call	j_call	clone_size	v_call	cdr3_nt	cdr3_aa
.	TRBJ2-1	.	TRBV5-1	TGCGCCAGCAGCTTGGGCTCTTCCGACAGCAATGAGCAGTTCTTC	CASSLGSSDSNEQFF
.	TRBJ1-6	few	TRBV5-4	TGTGCCAGCAGCTCGCAGGGTGGGTCACCCCTCCACTTT	CASSSQGGSPLHF
TRBD1	TRBJ1-5	once	TRBV6-2/TRBV6-3	TGTGCCAGCAGTTACGGGACAGCCTCTGGAGGCAATCAGCCCCAGCATTTT	CASSYGTASGGNQPQHF
.	TRBJ1-2	few	TRBV6-5	TGTGCCAGCAGTTCGGTGGGGGCCAGCTATGGCTACACCTTC	CASSSVGASYGYTF
.	TRBJ2-1	.	TRBV18	TGTGCCAGCTCACCACCGCGGGGAGTGGCAGGGCACAATGAGCAGTTCTTC	CASSPPRGVAGHNEQFF
TRBD1	TRBJ2-5	.	TRBV5-6	TGTGCCAGCAGGCTGACAGGGCCCCAAGAGACCCAGTACTTC	CASRLTGPQETQYF
.	TRBJ1-3	.	TRBV3-1/TRBV3-2	TGTGCCAGCAGCCAAGACGGACACCGAAACACCATATATTTT	CASSQDGHRNTIYF
.	TRBJ2-6	.	TRBV27	TGTGCCAGCAGTATATGGGGATCAGGGGTTGTTGTCTCTGGGGCCAACGTCCTGACTTTC	CASSIWGSGVVVSGANVLTF
TRBD1	TRBJ1-6	.	TRBV7-6	TGTGCCAGCAGCTCGCAGGACAGGGGAAATAATTCACCCCTCCACTTT	CASSSQDRGNNSPLHF
TRBD1	TRBJ1-5	few	TRBV5-3	TGTGCCAGAAGCTGGGACAGGGGGTATCAGCCCCAGCATTTT	CARSWDRGYQPQHF
.	TRBJ1-6	.	TRBV10-3	TGTGCCATCAGTGGATTGGCAGGGAGGGATTCACCCCTCCACTTT	CAISGLAGRDSPLHF
.	TRBJ2-7	.	TRBV6-5	TGTGCCAGCAGTTACGGCCAGGAGCAGTACTTC	CASSYGQEQYF
.	TRBJ2-3	few	TRBV4-1	TGCGCCAGCAGCCAAGATACAGTTGCTGATACGCAGTATTTT	CASSQDTVADTQYF
TRBD2	TRBJ2-3	.	TRBV6-5	TGTGCCAGCGGGCGGGGGGCCCTAGATACGCAGTATTTT	CASGRGALDTQYF
.	TRBJ1-6	once	TRBV9	TGTGCCAGCAGCCCCCGCTTGGGAGGGTCACCCCTCCACTTT	CASSPRLGGSPLHF
.	TRBJ2-3	.	TRBV19	TGTGCCAGTAGTATCCGTGTGGGGGGAACAGATACGCAGTATTTT	CASSIRVGGTDTQYF
TRBD1	TRBJ1-6	.	TRBV30	TGTGCCTGGAGCTTGACAGGGGGATCACCCCTCCACTTT	CAWSLTGGSPLHF
TRBD1	TRBJ2-5	.	TRBV18	TGTGCCAGCTCACCGCAGACAGGGGGCTGGGAGACCCAGTACTTC	CASSPQTGGWETQYF
.	TRBJ2-5	.	TRBV5-1	TGCGCCAGCAGCTTGGATCCAGGGGTTCAAGAGACCCAGTACTTC	CASSLDPGVQETQYF
TRBD1	TRBJ1-1	.	TRBV6-1	TGTGCCAGCAGTGAACAAGGGGGCGCGAACACTGAAGCTTTCTTT	CASSEQGGANTEAFF
TRBD2	TRBJ2-5	once	TRBV4-2	TGTGCCAGCAGCCAAGACAGTAGCGGGGGGGCCTTTTACCCAGAGACCCAGTACTTC	CASSQDSSGGAFYPETQYF
.	TRBJ2-3	.	TRBV5-6	TGTGCCAGCAGCTCGACTAGTCCTGATACGCAGTATTTT	CASSSTSPDTQYF
TRBD1	TRBJ2-7	.	TRBV6-2/TRBV6-3	TGTGCCAGCAGTTACGAGGCAGGGGGCTACGAGCAGTACTTC	CASSYEAGGYEQYF
.	TRBJ1-5	few	TRBV7-2	TGTGCCAGCAGCGCCCTTTGGCCGCGGACCCAGCATTTT	CASSALWPRTQHF
TRBD1	TRBJ1-5	.	TRBV6-6	TGTGCCAGCAGTTTGCACCGGGACAGGGGCGTTCAGCCCCAGCATTTT	CASSLHRDRGVQPQHF
.	TRBJ1-6	.	TRBV30	TGTGCCTGGAGTCTCCGGGGTTTCTATAATTCACCCCTCCACTTT	CAWSLRGFYNSPLHF
.	TRBJ2-1	once	TRBV6-5	TGTGCCAGCAGTTACCAGGCAGGATGGTTCTTC	CASSYQAGWFF
.	TRBJ2-7	.	TRBV5-4	TGTGCCAGCAGCTCAGGGGTAGGAACCTACGAGCAGTACTTC	CASSSGVGTYEQYF
.	TRBJ2-7	.	TRBV2	TGTGCCAGCAGTCCGGGAGAGGGGATTAGATTCGAGCAGTACTTC	CASSPGEGIRFEQYF
.	TRBJ2-3	.	TRBV3-1/TRBV3-2	TGTGCCAGCAGCCAACTGGCGGAAGGGGGGGTCAGCACAGATACGCAGTATTTT	CASSQLAEGGVSTDTQYF
TRBD1	TRBJ2-3	.	TRBV19	TGTGCCAGTAGTATCTACGGACAGGTGATAGATACGCAGTATTTT	CASSIYGQVIDTQYF
.	TRBJ1-1	.	TRBV5-4	TGTGCCAGCAGCTTGACAGGCCGGAACACTGAAGCTTTCTTT	CASSLTGRNTEAFF
.	TRBJ1-1	.	TRBV15	TGTGCCACCAGCAGAGAAGCGGGTTTCGGCACTGAAGCTTTCTTT	CATSREAGFGTEAFF
TRBD1	TRBJ1-2	.	TRBV19	TGTGCCAGTAGTCTAGCAGGACAGGGCTATGGCTACACCTTC	CASSLAGQGYGYTF
TRBD1	TRBJ1-1	.	TRBV6-5	TGTGCCAGCGACAGGGGTGGGACTGAAGCTTTCTTT	CASDRGGTEAFF
.	TRBJ1-1	.	TRBV18	TGTGCCAGCTCACCATTACCTAAGACAGCAAAGAACACTGAAGCTTTCTTT	CASSPLPKTAKNTEAFF
TRBD2	TRBJ2-3	.	TRBV11-2	TGTGCCAGCAGCGCCGGGACTAGCGGGGGTGTATCAGATACGCAGTATTTT	CASSAGTSGGVSDTQYF
.	TRBJ2-1	.	TRBV7-9	TGTGCCAGCAGCTTAGATCGACGGAGACTGTTCTTC	CASSLDRRRLFF
TRBD1	TRBJ1-2	.	TRBV4-1	TGCGCCAGCAGCGGGACAGGGGCGTGGGGCTACACCTTC	CASSGTGAWGYTF
TRBD1	TRBJ1-6	.	TRBV5-4	TGTGCCAGCAGCTGGACAGGGTCAGATTCACCCCTCCACTTT	CASSWTGSDSPLHF
.	TRBJ1-1	.	TRBV7-6	TGTGCCAGCAGCTTAGTAGAGCGGGGGAAGGGGACTGAAGCTTTCTTT	CASSLVERGKGTEAFF
TRBD1	TRBJ2-1	.	TRBV2	TGTGCCAGCACGGGACAGGGAGGTGGTGAGCAGTTCTTC	CASTGQGGGEQFF
TRBD2	TRBJ2-1	.	TRBV18	TGTGCCAGCTCTCTAGCGGGGGGAATTTACAATGAGCAGTTCTTC	CASSLAGGIYNEQFF
.	TRBJ1-2	once	TRBV10-3	TGTGCCATCAGCAGTGAATCTAACTATGGCTACACCTTC	CAISSESNYGYTF
TRBD1	TRBJ1-3	.	TRBV7-8	TGTGCCAGCAGCCCGCAGGGGGCATACACCATATATTTT	CASSPQGAYTIYF
.	TRBJ1-1	.	TRBV7-2	TGTGCCAGCAGCTTAACGGGGGGAACTGAAGCTTTCTTT	CASSLTGGTEAFF
.	TRBJ2-2	.	TRBV5-4	TGTGCCAGCAGCCATCCGAACACCGGGGAGCTGTTTTTT	CASSHPNTGELFF
.	TRBJ1-1	.	TRBV19	TGTGCCAGTAGTATTCCAGGGAAAGCTTTCTTT	CASSIPGKAFF
TRBD1	TRBJ2-7	once	TRBV18	TGTGCCAGCTCACCACCCGGGACAGGGGGCTACGAGCAGTACTTC	CASSPPGTGGYEQYF
TRBD2	TRBJ2-7	.	TRBV10-2	TGCGCCAGCGGGCTAGCGGGAGCCTACGAGCAGTACTTC	CASGLAGAYEQYF
.	TRBJ2-5	.	TRBV5-4	TGTGCCAGCAGCGTGGGACAAGAACTAGAGACCCAGTACTTC	CASSVGQELETQYF
.	TRBJ1-4	.	TRBV6-1	TGTGCCAGCAGTGAAGGTCTTTCCCAAGCCGAAAAACTGTTTTTT	CASSEGLSQAEKLFF